The entry below gives a single T cell receptor (beta chain) sequence along with its context. The specificity of this receptor is unknown. Base qualities were left out, and no much larger clone turns up one base away. The sample originates from a study of cytomegalovirus exposure and HLA in healthy donors (dated by TCRdb to 2017 to 2019). About the full investigation: In an earlier analysis of some 550 of the donors, under 300 Gb of sequence data and 95 million to 130 million unique TCR beta sequences from about 179 million T cells were reported. To predict cytomegalovirus infection status, the study brought together high-throughput TCR immunosequencing, statistical association of individual TCRs with disease status, and machine learning. To decide whether each TCR beta V gene segment behaved as functional or pseudogenic, an earlier analysis of approximately 620 of the donors relied on high-throughput TCR beta sequencing. Roughly 5 DR-DQ haplotypes were handled as single units for association and clustering because linkage in the cohort was strong. Among the approximately 400 genotyped donors, approximately 76% belonged to the genetic ancestry cluster associated with self-reported Caucasian donors. Donor age, sex, ethnicity and CMV serostatus were compiled together with the repertoire data. Rather than using new phenotypic data, the later analysis identified candidate immune exposures from TCR beta sequences and from how often those sequences occurred across donors. Along with the roughly 710-subject first cohort, a separate validation cohort of some 130 different subjects was used. All discovery cohort repertoires had been generated on a single sequencing platform. Typing coverage differed by locus: A, B, C, DRB1 and DQB1 were typed in about 620-640 donors, DQA1 in 522, DPA1 in 600 to 610, and DPB1 in 400 to 490. An early release that covered approximately 600 HLA-typed donors contained 250 to 350 gigabases of sequencing data and some 87 million unique TCR sequences. On average, 235,054 unique TCR beta nucleotide sequences were sequenced per donor among 398 genotyped donors of the cohort, with roughly 20% of those sequences being non-productive. Both class I and class II loci were covered by HLA typing, at four-digit resolution. The aim of the study was to test whether cataloging public T cell receptors could identify signatures of past pathogen exposure. A later genetic analysis took genome-wide SNP genotypes for about 65% of the roughly 670 donors and used that subset as a discovery cohort. A later analysis re-examined previously published TCR beta repertoires from over 500 donors and added high-resolution HLA genotyping to investigate patterns of TCR occurrence. The study used immunosequencing to profile the T cell repertoires of some 600 subjects and linked those repertoires to cytomegalovirus serostatus.

The full study reports these points: The study gave a list of over 150 TCR beta chains associated with cytomegalovirus. An association between a missense DCLRE1C variant and V-gene and J-gene trimming of TCR beta chains was found in a later genetic analysis and replicated in an independent cohort. Correlated functional status among segregating V segments might be attributable to linkage disequilibrium, but an unknown experimental factor could not be ruled out. A later analysis reported that several top co-occurrence clusters appeared linked to parvovirus B19, influenza, CMV and Epstein-Barr virus. Assigning TCR associations to individual alleles was difficult when HLA alleles, especially DR and DQ, strongly co-occurred. A cluster of highly shared sequence variants was judged likely to be a technical artifact of the sequencing pipeline. The authors suggested that the approach could potentially be generalized to other disease states and immunological phenotypes. Because the 87-base-pair reads could not distinguish some IMGT-functional V segments, including TRBV6-2 and TRBV6-3, those segments were excluded. Because HLA typing was unavailable for some donors at each locus, only the typed subset was used in association tests. A further reported finding was that TCR beta sequences accurately predicted the HLA-A and HLA-B alleles for most subjects in the first cohort. Only TCR beta chains were sequenced in this cohort, and the absence of alpha or paired-chain data limited detectable features. According to a later genetic analysis, donors in an Asian-associated ancestry cluster had fewer N-insertions in productive TCRs than the roughly 670-donor mean. In a later analysis, most CMV-associated TCR beta chains were found to appear HLA-restricted, with HLA associations seemingly driven largely by CMV exposure. In both the original and validation cohorts, the classifier was reported to diagnose cytomegalovirus status with high specificity and sensitivity. A later analysis found that TCR association rates varied across HLA loci, with DRB1 alleles showing the most associated TCRs and HLA-C alleles the fewest. The earlier analysis of some 560 of the donors excluded roughly 17 rarely observed V segments, including chromosome 9 orphons, because counts were too low. At a false discovery rate of 0.05, a later analysis linked some 18,000 TCR beta sequences to specific HLA alleles. In vitro tests confirmed that three of the cytomegalovirus-associated TCR beta chains recognize cytomegalovirus antigens. In a later analysis, HLA-associated TCR beta chains showed more clonal expansion and lower generation probabilities than non-associated chains that were equally common. Presence/absence analyses assumed roughly uniform sequencing depth across donors, an assumption that may not hold. While some public TCRs were present in many individuals, most TCR sequences turned up only very rarely across donors. In an earlier analysis of some 500 of the donors, most TCR beta V segments were observed in productive rearrangements about 90% or about 30% of the time, broadly matching IMGT annotations. For the cohort, immune exposure information was limited to CMV serostatus.

Trimming accounts for 7 bases at V and 3 bases at J, while the number of junction bases matched to no gene is 3. The CDR3 starts with the cysteine, ends with the phenylalanine, and has 12 residues. Only CDR3 DNA is held: 36 bases, read in frame from base 1. Via the germline V gene, CDR1 is SQVTM and CDR2 ANQGSEA. Receptors were amplified or captured by the immunoSEQ multiplex PCR assay. A mixture of 60 forward primers for TCR Vbeta segments and 13 reverse primers for TCR Jbeta segments was used in the multiplex PCR. The CDR3 region of rearranged TCR beta genes was amplified from genomic DNA with a multiplex PCR assay. The amplified TCR beta libraries were sequenced on the Illumina HiSeq System as 87-base-pair reads. The authors' analysis ran thus. Across the 670 or so repertoires, a later analysis counted tens of millions of unique TCR beta chains, 8.5 million to 12 million of which were shared by at least two donors. To remove PCR and sequencing errors, raw reads were error-corrected and collapsed into unique sequences using a nearest-neighbor algorithm that merged closely related sequences. V, D and J gene segments were assigned by aligning CDR3 sequences to IMGT reference sequences. For a sequence to be retained, a match of at least six nucleotides was required to both a V gene segment and a J gene segment. Rearrangements were called productive when the CDR3 lacked stop codons and stayed in frame with V and J; all others were non-productive. CDR3 was defined according to IMGT convention as the region running from the second conserved V-encoded cysteine to the conserved J-encoded phenylalanine. Sequences without an unambiguous match to a single V gene segment were excluded from the earlier analysis of about 640 of the donors. In an earlier analysis of roughly 500 of the donors, V segments were called functional above 56.7% productive rearrangements and were called segregating when the between-donor standard deviation exceeded 5%. A statistical classification framework was developed to diagnose cytomegalovirus status using the catalog of TCR beta chain sequences. In a later analysis, TCR nucleotide sequences were compared against IMGT/GENE-DB human TR gene sequences so that V and J genes could be assigned. Using the TCRdist pipeline, a later analysis assigned CDR3 sequences along with most-parsimonious VDJ recombination scenarios. In a later analysis, each TCR beta chain was defined by its CDR3 amino acid sequence together with its V-gene family, and reads without a unique V-gene family were excluded. As a way to deal with suspected cross-contamination and a sequencing artifact, a later analysis dropped roughly 600 nucleotide sequences that were highly shared and had low generation probability. In a later analysis, a clonal expansion index was calculated for each public chain from normalized within-repertoire ranks of inferred template counts. A later analysis computed generation probabilities with a VDJ recombination model fitted to out-of-frame rearrangements, and checked the results against IGoR. In a later analysis, TCR-TCR, TCR-HLA and TCR-CMV co-occurrence was scored with hypergeometric tests, and a repertoire-size bias correction was applied to TCR pairs. A later analysis estimated false discovery rates by permuting HLA or CMV assignments 20 times. In a later analysis, co-occurring TCRs were grouped using DBSCAN, with TCRdist sequence similarity added in when clustering inside HLA-allele-positive subsets. Co-occurrence clustering excluded repertoires with fewer than 30,000 or more than 120,000 public chains, plus five with anomalous nucleotide sharing. Imported from immuneACCESS, the table was reduced by TCRdb to in-frame sequences with V and J called. These copies leave out some clones; in studies compared against another copy, an unresolved V gene accounts for under half, and the cause of the remainder is not known. V and J calls and clone size are those listed in that table; D and trimming were worked out from the DNA. This sample comprises more than 100,000 clones, around 67% of them detected only once. Together, the top ten hold 2.5% to 4% of the sample.

The cohort comprised fewer than 750 healthy bone marrow donors. At the time of sampling, every cohort member was nominally healthy, though immune exposures that went unrecorded were likely present. The donor was CMV seronegative and belonged to the group of 350 or so seronegative cohort members. A peripheral blood sample was collected from each donor, and TCR beta sequencing was performed on peripheral blood mononuclear cells. Genomic DNA extraction from the blood cell samples was performed with the Qiagen DNeasy Blood Extraction Kit. Sequencing was done on a sample of PBMCs. The source is a woman between 45 and 60 years old in good health and CMV-seronegative. Rearrangement joined TRBV29-1 to TRBJ1-1; TRBD1 fits 9 bases in the junction. The DNA is as follows: TGCAGCGGGGGGACAGGGTACACTGAAGCTTTCTTT. It specifies CSGGTGYTEAFF.